This is a list of T cell receptor beta chains from one sample in a study of regulatory T cells in long-lasting Graves disease. TCRdb reanalysed the multiplex PCR reads using MiXCR and keeps one entry per CDR3 protein. The table records over 300,000 distinct CDR3 sequences, about 16% of them present only once. The material sequenced was peripheral blood mononuclear cells (PBMCs), taken at new diagnosis, from a patient treated with antithyroid drugs. The receptors shown here come from a female donor with Graves disease. CDR3s include the opening cysteine and the closing phenylalanine or tryptophan. A D gene is named only where the DNA matches it firmly. Clone size is not always given. Where it is, it says once, few, many or a class for expanded clones.

cdr3_nt | cdr3_aa | v_call | d_call | clone_size | cdr3_length | j_call
TGTGCCAGCAGTCCTACCCCGGGCAGGGGGCACACTGAAGCTTTCTTT | CASSPTPGRGHTEAFF | TRBV28 | TRBD1 | many | 16 | TRBJ1-1
TGCGCCAGCAGCCAAGATCCTAGCGGTGCCTACGAGCAGTACTTC | CASSQDPSGAYEQYF | TRBV4-3 | TRBD2 | many | 15 | TRBJ2-7
TGCGCCAGCAGCCCTCTGGGGGAGGATAATGAAAAACTGTTTTTT | CASSPLGEDNEKLFF | TRBV5-1 | . | many | 15 | TRBJ1-4
TGTGCCAGCAGCTTACGCTACAATGAGCAGTTCTTC | CASSLRYNEQFF | TRBV7-2 | . | many | 12 | TRBJ2-1
TGTGCCAGCAGTTTAGGTTTGGGACAGGGAGTACCTGAAGCTTTCTTT | CASSLGLGQGVPEAFF | TRBV12-3/TRBV12-4 | TRBD1 | . | 16 | TRBJ1-1
TGCGCCAGCAGCTTGTTCGGTACAGGGGGAAACAATGAGCAGTTCTTC | CASSLFGTGGNNEQFF | TRBV5-1 | TRBD1 | many | 16 | TRBJ2-1
TGTGCCTGGAACAGTCCCCCCGGGGAGCTGTTTTTT | CAWNSPPGELFF | TRBV30 | . | many | 12 | TRBJ2-2
TGTGCCAGCAGCCGGACAGGACAAGAGACCCAGTACTTC | CASSRTGQETQYF | TRBV12-3/TRBV12-4 | TRBD1 | many | 13 | TRBJ2-5
TGTGCCAGCAGTGAGGCCCCTGGACAGGGGGCCTCCCACGAGCAGTACTTC | CASSEAPGQGASHEQYF | TRBV2 | TRBD1 | few | 17 | TRBJ2-7
TGTGCCAGCCTAAGCTTTAGCGGGAGTGTCCCCTACGAGCAGTACTTC | CASLSFSGSVPYEQYF | TRBV28 | TRBD2 | many | 16 | TRBJ2-7
TGTGCCAGCAGCTCCTATCGACTAGCGGGAGGGCCGGTAGATACGCAGTATTTT | CASSSYRLAGGPVDTQYF | TRBV7-2 | TRBD2 | many | 18 | TRBJ2-3
TGTGCCAGCAGCCAAACGACTAGCGGGGGGTGGAATGAGCAGTTCTTC | CASSQTTSGGWNEQFF | TRBV3-1 | TRBD2 | . | 16 | TRBJ2-1
TGCGCCAGCAGCCCAAATTCAGGGGGGCGTGAGCCCCAGCATTTT | CASSPNSGGREPQHF | TRBV5-1 | TRBD1 | few | 15 | TRBJ1-5
TGTGCCAGCCGACTAGAGACAGATACGCAGTATTTT | CASRLETDTQYF | TRBV6-1 | . | . | 12 | TRBJ2-3
TGTGCCAGCACTCGCAGCTTTATTTCCGGGGAGCTGTTTTTT | CASTRSFISGELFF | TRBV2 | . | many | 14 | TRBJ2-2
TGTGCCACCTTCCGGTTGAGCTCCTACAATGGGCAGTTCTTC | CATFRLSSYNGQFF | TRBV7-9 | . | many | 14 | TRBJ2-1
TGTGCCAGCAGTCCCCCCCGGGGGCTCAATGAGCAGTTCTTC | CASSPPRGLNEQFF | TRBV6-2/TRBV6-3 | . | many | 14 | TRBJ2-1
TGTGCCAGCAGTACAGGGGGCCCTAACTATGGCTACACCTTC | CASSTGGPNYGYTF | TRBV27 | TRBD1 | many | 14 | TRBJ1-2
TGTGCCAGCAGTGTACCGGACGGCGGTCGGCAGTACTTC | CASSVPDGGRQYF | TRBV6-1 | . | many | 13 | TRBJ2-7
TGTGCCAGCCGACCCGTGAGCTCCAGGGCGTTTCCCCGGGGTACCGCGAACACCGGGGAGCTGTTTTTT | CASRPVSSRAFPRGTANTGELFF | TRBV11-2 | . | many | 23 | TRBJ2-2
TGTGCCAGCAGCGTTGGGTCAGGATCCTACGAGCAGTACTTC | CASSVGSGSYEQYF | TRBV9 | . | many | 14 | TRBJ2-7
TGTGCCAGCAGTTTGCCAGGGGCCCATGAAGCTTTCTTT | CASSLPGAHEAFF | TRBV27 | . | many | 13 | TRBJ1-1
TGTGCCAGCAGCACTAGCACCGGGAATAATGAGCAGTTCTTC | CASSTSTGNNEQFF | TRBV7-9 | . | many | 14 | TRBJ2-1
TGTGCCAGCAAACGGGGTCCTCTGGAAGCTTTCTTT | CASKRGPLEAFF | TRBV6-2/TRBV6-3 | . | many | 12 | TRBJ1-1
TGCAGTGCTAGATCCACCCAAGGGTACACTGAAGCTTTCTTT | CSARSTQGYTEAFF | TRBV20-1 | . | many | 14 | TRBJ1-1
TGTGCCAGCAGCTTGAGGCAGCCTGAAAAACTGTTTTTT | CASSLRQPEKLFF | TRBV7-9 | . | many | 13 | TRBJ1-4
TGTGCCAGCAGCTCTTGGCGGGGGCCCCAAGAGACCCAGTACTTC | CASSSWRGPQETQYF | TRBV11-2 | . | many | 15 | TRBJ2-5
TGTGCCAGCAGTTTTTTCCGAAACGGGGCGGAAAAACTGTTTTTT | CASSFFRNGAEKLFF | TRBV27 | . | . | 15 | TRBJ1-4
TGCAGTGCTAGCGTTCGCGGGGGCCAGAACTATGGCTACACCTTC | CSASVRGGQNYGYTF | TRBV20-1 | . | many | 15 | TRBJ1-2
TGCAGTGCTAGGGAGAGCGGGAGGTACAATGAGCAGTTCTTC | CSARESGRYNEQFF | TRBV20-1 | TRBD2 | few | 14 | TRBJ2-1
TGTGCCTCGGGAGAGGGCATGAACACTGAAGCTTTCTTT | CASGEGMNTEAFF | TRBV19 | . | . | 13 | TRBJ1-1
TGTGCCTGGACGGGACAGGGCTTTGAAAAACTGTTTTTT | CAWTGQGFEKLFF | TRBV30 | TRBD1 | . | 13 | TRBJ1-4
TGTGCCAGCAGCGTAGGGGGTAGCGGAGACAATGAGCAGTTCTTC | CASSVGGSGDNEQFF | TRBV6-1 | . | many | 15 | TRBJ2-1
TGTGCCAGCAAGGACTCCTACAACAATGAGCAGTTCTTC | CASKDSYNNEQFF | TRBV12-3/TRBV12-4 | . | many | 13 | TRBJ2-1
TGTGCCAGCGGACTAGCGGATTTCACCGGGGAGCTGTTTTTT | CASGLADFTGELFF | TRBV11-2 | TRBD2 | many | 14 | TRBJ2-2
TGCAGTGCCCCCCGCCTAGCGGGAGCAGATACGCAGTATTTT | CSAPRLAGADTQYF | TRBV20-1 | TRBD2 | many | 14 | TRBJ2-3
TGTGCCAGCAGTGGACTAGCGGGAGTATCCGGGGAGCTGTTTTTT | CASSGLAGVSGELFF | TRBV28 | TRBD2 | few | 15 | TRBJ2-2
TGTGCCAGCAGTTACTCCCCCCGGGGGCCAGATACGCAGTATTTT | CASSYSPRGPDTQYF | TRBV6-5 | . | few | 15 | TRBJ2-3
TGTGCCAGCAGTTCGAATCGGCAGCGGGAAAGCCCCCTCCACTTT | CASSSNRQRESPLHF | TRBV3-1 | . | . | 15 | TRBJ1-6
TGCAGTGCTAGAGGGATCGGGCTGGAGGGTTTT | CSARGIGLEGF | TRBV20-1 | . | many | 11 | TRBJ1-4
TGTGCCAGTAGTATGGGCCTGATTGCTGCAGATACGCAGTATTTT | CASSMGLIAADTQYF | TRBV19 | . | few | 15 | TRBJ2-3
TGTGCCAGCAGTCTCGGGGGAAAACTGTTTTTT | CASSLGGKLFF | TRBV5-4 | . | many | 11 | TRBJ1-4
TGTGCCACCAGCAGGGGTACGTGGGGCACTGAAGCTTTCTTT | CATSRGTWGTEAFF | TRBV15 | . | many | 14 | TRBJ1-1
TGCGCCAGCAGCCAAGAATGGCACTATGGCTACACCTTC | CASSQEWHYGYTF | TRBV4-1 | . | . | 13 | TRBJ1-2
TGTGCTAGTGGTTTGGAACAGGGACAGCCCCAGCATTTT | CASGLEQGQPQHF | TRBV12-5 | . | many | 13 | TRBJ1-5
TGTGCCAGCAGCCCCGGGTTAGCGGGAGAAGGAGATACGCAGTATTTT | CASSPGLAGEGDTQYF | TRBV7-9 | TRBD2 | many | 16 | TRBJ2-3
TGTGCCAGCAGCCTACACATGGGGCGGGAGACCCAGTACTTC | CASSLHMGRETQYF | TRBV7-8 | . | many | 14 | TRBJ2-5
TGTGCCAGCAGCCAGAGCGGGGGAGAGGATACGCAGTATTTT | CASSQSGGEDTQYF | TRBV4-2 | TRBD2 | . | 14 | TRBJ2-3
TGTGCCAGCAGCTTAGAGACAGAAAATGAAGAGACCCAGTACTTC | CASSLETENEETQYF | TRBV5-6 | . | . | 15 | TRBJ2-5
TGCGCCAGCAGCTTGGGACTAGTGGGAGAGACCCAGTACTTC | CASSLGLVGETQYF | TRBV5-1 | . | many | 14 | TRBJ2-5
TGTGCCAGCAGCGATGGCCTGGAAGCTTTCTTT | CASSDGLEAFF | TRBV7-9 | . | few | 11 | TRBJ1-1
TGCGCCAGCAGCTTGGGCAGGGGAAGCGGGGACACTGAAGCTTTCTTT | CASSLGRGSGDTEAFF | TRBV5-1 | . | many | 16 | TRBJ1-1
TGTGCCAGCAGTGAGGAGGTCGGCGGGGAGCTGTTTTTT | CASSEEVGGELFF | TRBV27 | . | few | 13 | TRBJ2-2